This is a list of T cell receptor beta chains from one sample in a study of cytomegalovirus exposure and HLA in healthy donors. Some clones are missing from TCRdb's copy, which holds only in-frame ones; the method was immunoSEQ multiplex PCR. The data show about 94,000 clones, roughly three quarters seen once. The sample comprised PBMCs. Receptors were obtained from a woman aged 40 to 49 in good health and CMV-seronegative. Both conserved end residues are trimmed from each CDR3. The order of the fields is V gene, CDR3 length, D gene, clone size, J gene, CDR3 protein. A D gene is named only where the DNA matches it firmly. Clone sizes are given selectively: once, few, many, or a class where the clone is expanded.

TRBV7-2	13	NA	NA	TRBJ1-5	ASSQDGDSNQPQH
TRBV6-5	12	NA	NA	TRBJ1-1	ASSESSVNTEAF
TRBV14	15	TRBD1	NA	TRBJ2-1	ASSPSGQGAISREQF
TRBV2	12	TRBD1	NA	TRBJ2-7	ASRPQGTLYEQY
TRBV7-3	13	TRBD2	NA	TRBJ2-1	ASSPSRGVNNEQF
TRBV20-1	9	NA	NA	TRBJ2-1	SAPGRQEQF
TRBV5-1	14	TRBD2	NA	TRBJ2-1	ASSTGTSGSYNEQF
TRBV6-5	13	NA	NA	TRBJ2-2	ASSYSQGMAGELF
TRBV19	11	TRBD1	NA	TRBJ2-7	ASSRQGAYEQY
TRBV5-6	11	NA	NA	TRBJ1-2	ASSSQAHYGYT
TRBV6-1	11	TRBD1	NA	TRBJ2-2	ASSLGGFRELF
TRBV18	14	NA	once	TRBJ2-2	ASSPLLSVNTGELF
TRBV13	10	TRBD1	NA	TRBJ1-2	ASSEQGASYT
TRBV6-5	13	NA	NA	TRBJ2-1	ASRSVAVMVHEQF
TRBV7-2	12	TRBD1	NA	TRBJ1-1	ASSYGQGNTEAF
TRBV25-1	15	TRBD2	NA	TRBJ2-3	ASSEHLAGGRTDTQY
TRBV4-2	14	NA	few	TRBJ2-1	ASSQVLQGPYNEQF
TRBV5-1	13	NA	NA	TRBJ2-1	ASSLESGDYNEQF
TRBV6-5	12	TRBD1	NA	TRBJ1-5	ASSRTGGIQPQH
TRBV14	12	NA	NA	TRBJ1-3	ASSQRGLQGSIY
TRBV6-5	11	TRBD1	NA	TRBJ2-5	ASSLGGRETQY
TRBV28	13	NA	NA	TRBJ1-5	ASSLTTGLVQPQH
TRBV30	14	TRBD1	NA	TRBJ1-2	ALARDRVREGYGYT
TRBV7-3	12	TRBD1	NA	TRBJ2-7	ASSPTGTGYEQY
TRBV7-6	13	TRBD1	once	TRBJ2-2	ASSQGQGNTGELF
TRBV2	8	NA	many	TRBJ1-1	AVSTGSAF
TRBV5-4	14	TRBD1	NA	TRBJ2-3	ASSPLGTGGTDTQY
TRBV30	13	NA	NA	TRBJ1-6	AWSVPTNLREALH
TRBV5-1	12	TRBD1	NA	TRBJ1-5	ASSWGQGEQPQH
TRBV7-8	13	NA	NA	TRBJ2-1	ASSPEGRGHNEQF
TRBV11-2	12	TRBD1	NA	TRBJ2-4	ASRPTGAVNIQY
TRBV7-2	9	NA	NA	TRBJ2-7	ASSLSYEQY
TRBV7-2	13	NA	NA	TRBJ1-6	ASSLGPVRHSPLH
TRBV4-3	12	TRBD1	once	TRBJ1-1	ASSQNRGSTEAF
TRBV5-8	10	NA	few	TRBJ1-1	ASSLLQFLAF
TRBV6-1	12	TRBD1	NA	TRBJ1-2	ASNTGGMNYGYT
TRBV7-6	13	NA	NA	TRBJ2-1	ASSQDTSSYNEQF
TRBV30	12	NA	NA	TRBJ1-5	AWSVQLSNQPQH
TRBV7-9	12	TRBD2	NA	TRBJ2-1	ASRVAGGHNEQF
TRBV19	12	NA	NA	TRBJ1-5	ASSRTEANQPQH
TRBV30	13	TRBD1	NA	TRBJ2-7	AWGGTGTGGYEQY
TRBV7-8	14	TRBD1	NA	TRBJ2-2	ASSPYGQGNTGELF
TRBV5-1	15	TRBD1	few	TRBJ2-5	ASSPRLEGASVETQY
TRBV9	13	TRBD1	NA	TRBJ2-5	ASSATGVPQETQY
TRBV10-3	10	NA	once	TRBJ1-2	AISAGSYGYT
TRBV6-6	13	NA	NA	TRBJ1-2	ASTPRTDANYGYT
TRBV5-4	14	TRBD2	NA	TRBJ2-1	ASSRGGRSSYNEQF
TRBV10-3	14	NA	NA	TRBJ2-1	AISEGTGGPYNEQF
TRBV5-1	13	TRBD1	few	TRBJ1-1	ASSLTGGLNTEAF
TRBV5-6	12	TRBD1	NA	TRBJ1-2	ASTPGQGDYGYT
TRBV5-1	11	TRBD1	NA	TRBJ1-4	ASSRGTGEKLF
TRBV29-1	12	NA	NA	TRBJ1-3	SVGAGTSGNTIY
TRBV19	13	TRBD2	few	TRBJ2-6	ASSDRGAGANVLT
TRBV10-3	12	NA	NA	TRBJ1-5	AISEGHYNQPQH
TRBV19	13	TRBD1	NA	TRBJ1-2	ASSWDRAINYGYP
TRBV19	12	NA	NA	TRBJ1-5	ASSMARINQPQH
TRBV5-1	12	NA	NA	TRBJ2-3	ASSYRGGSDTQY
TRBV27	13	TRBD1	few	TRBJ1-4	ASKAGTGGDEKLF
TRBV5-1	11	NA	once	TRBJ1-1	ASSLDRTFEAF
TRBV9	11	TRBD1	NA	TRBJ2-2	ASRGQSTGELF